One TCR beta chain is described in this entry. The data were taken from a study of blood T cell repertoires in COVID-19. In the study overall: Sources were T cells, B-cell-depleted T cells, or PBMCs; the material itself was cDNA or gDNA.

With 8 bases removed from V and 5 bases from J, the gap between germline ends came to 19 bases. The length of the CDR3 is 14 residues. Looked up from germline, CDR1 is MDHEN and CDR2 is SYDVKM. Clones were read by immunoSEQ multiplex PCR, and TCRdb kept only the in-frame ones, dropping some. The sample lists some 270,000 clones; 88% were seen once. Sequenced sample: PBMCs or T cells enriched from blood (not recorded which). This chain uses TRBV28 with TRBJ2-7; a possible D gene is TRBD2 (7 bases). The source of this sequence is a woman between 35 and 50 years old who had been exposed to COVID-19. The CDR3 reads CASLGAGDVHEQYF. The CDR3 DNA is TGTGCCAGCCTGGGGGCGGGGGATGTCCACGAGCAGTACTTC. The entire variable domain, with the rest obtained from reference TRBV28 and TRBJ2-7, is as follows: DVKVTQSSRYLVKRTGEKVFLECVQDMDHENMFWYRQDPGLGLRLIYFSYDVKMKEKGDIPEGYSVSREKKERFSLILESASTNQTSMYLCASLGAGDVHEQYFGPGTRLTVT.